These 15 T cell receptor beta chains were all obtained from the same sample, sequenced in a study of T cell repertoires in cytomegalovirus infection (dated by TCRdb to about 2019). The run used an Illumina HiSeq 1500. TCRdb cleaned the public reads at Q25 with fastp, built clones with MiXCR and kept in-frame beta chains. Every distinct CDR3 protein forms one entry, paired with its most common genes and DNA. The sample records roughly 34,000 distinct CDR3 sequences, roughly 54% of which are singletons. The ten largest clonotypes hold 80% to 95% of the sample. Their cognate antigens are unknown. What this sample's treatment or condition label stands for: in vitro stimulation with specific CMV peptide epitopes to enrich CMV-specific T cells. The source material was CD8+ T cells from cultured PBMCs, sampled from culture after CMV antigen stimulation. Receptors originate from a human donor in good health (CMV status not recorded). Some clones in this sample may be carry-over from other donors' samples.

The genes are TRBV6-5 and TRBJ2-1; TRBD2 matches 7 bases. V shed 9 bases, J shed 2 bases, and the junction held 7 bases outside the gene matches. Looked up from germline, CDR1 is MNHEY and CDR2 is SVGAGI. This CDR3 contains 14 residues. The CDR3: CASYGAGAYNEQFF. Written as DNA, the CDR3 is TGTGCCAGTTATGGGGCGGGGGCCTACAATGAGCAGTTCTTC.

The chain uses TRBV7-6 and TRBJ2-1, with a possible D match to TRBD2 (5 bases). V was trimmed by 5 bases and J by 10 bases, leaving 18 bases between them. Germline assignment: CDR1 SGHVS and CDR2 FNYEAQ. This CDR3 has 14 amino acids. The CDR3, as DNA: TGTGCCAGCAGCCCCGGCGGGCGGTCAAGGGAGCAGTTCTTC. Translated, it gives CASSPGGRSREQFF.

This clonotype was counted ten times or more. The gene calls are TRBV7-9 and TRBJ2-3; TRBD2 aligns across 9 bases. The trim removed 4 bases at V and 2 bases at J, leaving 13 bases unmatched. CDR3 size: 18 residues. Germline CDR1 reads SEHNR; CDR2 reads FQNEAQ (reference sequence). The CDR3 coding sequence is TGTGCCAGCAGCTCTAAAGGGATACAGCGGGAGGTCACAGATACGCAGTATTTT. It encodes CASSSKGIQREVTDTQYF.

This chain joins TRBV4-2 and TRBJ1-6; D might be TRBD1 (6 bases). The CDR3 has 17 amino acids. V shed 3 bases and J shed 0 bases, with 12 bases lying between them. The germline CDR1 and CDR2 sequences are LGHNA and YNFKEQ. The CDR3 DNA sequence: TGTGCCAGCAGCCAGTTTACAGGGAGCTCCTATAATTCACCCCTCCACTTT. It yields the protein CASSQFTGSSYNSPLHF.

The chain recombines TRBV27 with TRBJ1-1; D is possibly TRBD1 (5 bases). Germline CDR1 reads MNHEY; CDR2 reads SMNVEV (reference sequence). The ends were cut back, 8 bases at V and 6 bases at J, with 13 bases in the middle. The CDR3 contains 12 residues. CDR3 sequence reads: CASSNQGSEAFF. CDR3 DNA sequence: TGTGCCAGCTCCAATCAGGGCTCTGAAGCTTTCTTT.

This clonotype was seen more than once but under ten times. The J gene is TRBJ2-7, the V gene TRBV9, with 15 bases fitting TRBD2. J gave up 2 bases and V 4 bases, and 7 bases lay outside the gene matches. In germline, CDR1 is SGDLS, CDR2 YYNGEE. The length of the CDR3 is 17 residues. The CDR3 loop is CASSLRTSGRETYEQYF. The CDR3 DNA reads TGTGCCAGCAGCCTTAGGACTAGCGGGAGGGAAACCTACGAGCAGTACTTC.

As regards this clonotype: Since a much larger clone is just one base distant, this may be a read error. The CDR3 protein is CARSLASGARIVSEQYF. In DNA form, the CDR3 reads TGTGCCAGAAGCTTAGCGTCCGGGGCGCGGATAGTGAGCGAGCAGTACTTC. This chain connects TRBV7-6 to TRBJ2-7; D could derive from TRBD1 or TRBD2 (5 bases each). This CDR3 comprises 17 residues. The germline V gene encodes CDR1 SGHVS and CDR2 FNYEAQ.

CDR3 sequence (DNA): TGTGCCAGCAGCTTCCAGAGATACAATGAGCAGTTCTTC. As protein: CASSFQRYNEQFF. The chain carries TRBV5-5 and TRBJ2-1; D not resolved. This CDR3 contains 13 residues. The germline gives CDR1 SGHKS, CDR2 YYEKEE (reference sequence). Trimming took 2 bases from V and 4 from J, leaving 7 bases between them.

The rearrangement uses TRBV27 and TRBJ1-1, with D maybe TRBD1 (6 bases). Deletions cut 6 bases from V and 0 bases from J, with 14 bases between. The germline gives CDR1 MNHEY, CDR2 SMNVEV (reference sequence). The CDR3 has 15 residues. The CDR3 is CASSPDRRMNTEAFF. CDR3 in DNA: TGTGCCAGCAGCCCGGACAGACGCATGAACACTGAAGCTTTCTTT.

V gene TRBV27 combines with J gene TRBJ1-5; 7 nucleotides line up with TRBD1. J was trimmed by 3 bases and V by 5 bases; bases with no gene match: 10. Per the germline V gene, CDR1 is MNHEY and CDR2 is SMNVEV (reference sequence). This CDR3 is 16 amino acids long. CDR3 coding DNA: TGTGCCAGCAGTGCGGGACAGACGATCTCCAATCAGCCCCAGCATTTT. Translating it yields CASSAGQTISNQPQHF.

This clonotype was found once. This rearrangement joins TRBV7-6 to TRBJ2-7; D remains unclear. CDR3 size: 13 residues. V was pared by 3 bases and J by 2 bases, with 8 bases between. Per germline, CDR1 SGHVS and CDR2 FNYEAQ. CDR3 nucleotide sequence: TGTGCCAGCAGCTTTGAAGAAGCCTACGAGCAGTACTTC. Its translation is CASSFEEAYEQYF.

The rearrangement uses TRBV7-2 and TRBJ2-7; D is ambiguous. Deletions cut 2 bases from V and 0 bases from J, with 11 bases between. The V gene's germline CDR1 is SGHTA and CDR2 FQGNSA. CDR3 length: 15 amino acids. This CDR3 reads CASSLWVTSSYEQYF. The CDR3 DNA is TGTGCCAGCAGCTTATGGGTAACGAGCTCCTACGAGCAGTACTTC.

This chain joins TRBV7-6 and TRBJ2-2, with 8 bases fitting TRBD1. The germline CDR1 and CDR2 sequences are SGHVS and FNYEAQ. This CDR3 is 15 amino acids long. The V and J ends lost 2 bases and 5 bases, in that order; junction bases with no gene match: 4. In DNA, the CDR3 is TGTGCCAGCAGCTTACAGGGGGCAAGGACCGGGGAGCTGTTTTTT. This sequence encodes CASSLQGARTGELFF.

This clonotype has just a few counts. The CDR3 nucleotides read TGTGCCAGCAGCTCAATTAGGGGGACAGACTACGAGCAGTACTTC. This gives the protein CASSSIRGTDYEQYF. The chain employs TRBV7-8 and TRBJ2-7; 7 nucleotides align to TRBD1. Germline trimming cut 4 bases from V and 3 bases from J; bases unmatched to any gene: 9. Germline values: CDR1 SGHVS, CDR2 FQNEAQ. The CDR3 runs 15 residues.

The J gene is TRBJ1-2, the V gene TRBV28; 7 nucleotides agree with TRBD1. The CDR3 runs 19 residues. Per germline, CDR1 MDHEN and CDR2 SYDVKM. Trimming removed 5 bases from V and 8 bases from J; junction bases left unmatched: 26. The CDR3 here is CASSPLRRDSIPPGRGYTF. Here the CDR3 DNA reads TGTGCCAGCAGTCCTCTCCGCCGGGACAGTATCCCCCCTGGCCGAGGCTACACCTTC.